The 32 T cell receptor delta chains below all came from one sample that was sequenced in a study of gamma-delta chains in newborns, infants, children. TCRdb re-processed the reads using CATT. Here the sample spans fewer than 9,500 delta-chain clones, about 23% being singletons. Material for sequencing was blood. The receptors come from a child who was a newborn, infant or young child, either healthy, febrile or measles-vaccinated (not recorded which).

This clone came up a few times. This sample includes further DNA sequences coding for the same CDR3. J is TRDJ1 and V is TRDV2; tentatively, D is TRDD3 (5 bases). Germline V gene lookup returns CDR1 GEAIGNYY and CDR2 EKD. Trimming removed 0 bases from V and 5 bases from J, with 15 bases in between. This CDR3 has 15 residues. Written as DNA, the CDR3 is TGTGCCTGTGACACCCTTGGGGCTCTCCGGGATAAACTCATCTTT. Encoded protein: CACDTLGALRDKLIF.

This clone was seen a few times. The rearrangement links TRDV2 to TRDJ4; tentative D call: TRDD2 (6 bases). The CDR3 covers 17 residues. Germline CDR1 and CDR2: GEAIGNYY and EKD. Trimming pared 0 bases from V and 3 bases from J, leaving 22 bases between. CDR3 in DNA: TGTGCCTGTGACACCCTCTCCTACGGCGTTACAGAGGGACCCCTGATCTTT. It encodes CACDTLSYGVTEGPLIF.

This clone was seen more than once but under ten times. The junction differs from germline at one of its ends, possibly a read error. The J gene is TRDJ1, the V gene TRDV2, with a weak D call TRDD3 (5 bases). CDR1 is GEAIGNYY and CDR2 is EKD in the germline V gene. CDR3 length equals 14 residues. CDR3 sequence reads: CARDSVGYTDKLIF. The CDR3 DNA reads TGTGCCCGTGACTCTGTGGGGTACACCGATAAACTCATCTTT.

The chain joins TRDV2 to TRDJ1; 11 nucleotides agree with TRDD3. The CDR3 sequence is 19 residues long. Trimming removed 1 base from V and 5 bases from J; junction bases left unmatched: 17. Germline V gives CDR1 GEAIGNYY, CDR2 EKD. The CDR3 DNA is TGTGCCTGTGACACAATCACTGGGGGATATCGGGGTAAAAGGGATAAACTCATCTTT. This translates into CACDTITGGYRGKRDKLIF.

In its sample, this clone ranks as medium-sized. This chain joins TRDV2 and TRDJ1; 11 bases fit TRDD3. J gave up 1 base and V 1 base, and 13 bases lay outside the gene matches. The germline V gene has CDR1 GEAIGNYY and CDR2 EKD. This CDR3 region has 19 residues. This CDR3 reads CACDTLSVGDTPRTDKLIF. The CDR3 bases are TGTGCCTGTGACACTCTCTCGGTGGGGGATACGCCGCGCACCGATAAACTCATCTTT.

The gene calls are TRDV2 and TRDJ1; 12 bases agree with TRDD3. V gave up 0 bases and J gave up 0 bases; unmatched junction bases: 13. CDR1 and CDR2 from the germline V gene are GEAIGNYY and EKD. The CDR3 runs to 20 residues. The CDR3 loop is CACDTVWGIRGSQNTDKLIF. CDR3 sequence (DNA): TGTGCCTGTGACACCGTCTGGGGGATACGCGGGTCCCAAAACACCGATAAACTCATCTTT.

This clone is medium-sized in the sample. The chain joins TRDV2 to TRDJ1; TRDD3 matches at 13 bases. From germline, CDR1 is GEAIGNYY and CDR2 EKD. This CDR3 region has 19 residues. Trimming cost V 0 bases and J 0 bases; bases outside gene matches: 9. CDR3 region: CACDTVLTGGYAYTDKLIF. The CDR3 nucleotides are TGTGCCTGTGACACCGTGCTGACTGGGGGATACGCGTACACCGATAAACTCATCTTT.

This clone is classed as medium-sized. The CDR3 reads CACDTVGDPTLTAQLFF. The DNA of the CDR3 is TGTGCCTGTGACACCGTTGGGGATCCTACTTTGACAGCACAACTCTTCTTT. The chain uses TRDV2 and TRDJ2; possible D gene TRDD3, 6 bases. The germline V and J ends were trimmed by 0 bases and 0 bases, with 13 bases remaining between them. From germline, CDR1 is GEAIGNYY and CDR2 EKD. The CDR3 consists of 17 residues.

As for this clone: An end of the junction does not agree with germline; a read error may underlie this. The sample holds other DNA sequences that translate to the same CDR3. The CDR3 DNA reads TGTGCTCTTTGGGAATATGCGAGGGGGCCTGTGGGATACCTCTCCGATAAACTCATCTTT. This translates into CALWEYARGPVGYLSDKLIF. The V and J genes are TRDV1 and TRDJ1, with TRDD3 matching over 7 bases. Looked up from germline, CDR1 is TSWWSYY and CDR2 is QGS. The CDR3 is 20 amino acids.

This clone is large (0.1 to 1%) by share. This sample includes further DNA sequences coding for the same CDR3. The chain has TRDV2 and TRDJ1; D is perhaps TRDD3 (6 bases). V lost 3 bases, J lost 0 bases, and 13 bases lay in between. The CDR3 consists of 15 residues. From germline, CDR1 is GEAIGNYY and CDR2 EKD. In DNA form, the CDR3 reads TGTGCCTGTGACCATCTGGGGAGTGACACCGATAAACTCATCTTT. Amino acid sequence: CACDHLGSDTDKLIF.

This clone turned up a few times. Sequence at one end of the junction differs from germline and may be a read error. Other DNA sequences of this sample code for an identical CDR3. The rearrangement uses TRDV2 and TRDJ1; TRDD3 agrees at 7 bases. CDR3 length: 15 amino acids. Germline CDR1 reads GEAIGNYY; CDR2 reads EKD. CDR3: CACDTVGGRTDKLIF. The DNA of the CDR3 is TGTGCCTGCGACACAGTTGGGGGACGCACCGATAAACTCATCTTT.

V is TRAV29/DV5 and J is TRDJ1; possibly TRDD3 for D (6 bases). Per the germline V gene, CDR1 is NSMFDY and CDR2 is ISSIKDK. CDR3 length: 23 residues. V lost 0 bases to trimming and J lost 8 bases, with 44 bases between them. The CDR3 DNA is TGTGCAGCAAGCGCGTATGCTTCCCCCCGGCCCTCTCTGGGGCGGCGGACCTCAAGGAAACTCATCTTT. Translation: CAASAYASPRPSLGRRTSRKLIF. The full variable domain, rest sourced from reference TRAV29/DV5 and TRDJ1, is DQQVKQNSPSLSVQEGRISILNCDYTNSMFDYFLWYKKYPAEGPTFLISISSIKDKNEDGRFTVFLNKSAKHLSLHIVPSQPGDSAVYFCAASAYASPRPSLGRRTSRKLIFGKGTRVTVEP.

This clone was detected a few times. V is TRDV2 and J is TRDJ1, with 9 bases lining up with TRDD3. With 0 bases clipped from V and 5 bases from J, the junction kept 3 bases outside the gene matches. Germline-derived CDR1 and CDR2 are GEAIGNYY and EKD. The CDR3 is 14 residues long. The CDR3 DNA reads TGTGCCTGTGACACCGTACTGGGGGAGGATAAACTCATCTTT. It yields the protein CACDTVLGEDKLIF.

Only a few counts were recorded for this clone. The chain is built from TRDV2 and TRDJ1, with 7 bases identical to TRDD3. Germline V CDR1 and CDR2: GEAIGNYY, EKD. V shed 1 base, J shed 1 base, and the junction held 5 bases outside the gene matches. This CDR3 region has 15 residues. CDR3 amino acids: CACDTVGEITDKLIF. CDR3 nucleotide sequence: TGTGCCTGTGACACGGTGGGGGAAATCACCGATAAACTCATCTTT.

This clone appeared a few times. The rearrangement uses TRDV2 and TRDJ1; no clear D gene. The germline gives CDR1 GEAIGNYY, CDR2 EKD. This CDR3 has 15 residues. Trimming shortened V by 0 bases and J by 3 bases, and 13 bases separated the two germline ends. CDR3 bases: TGTGCCTGTGACACCGTCCTGCCCGGGGCCGATAAACTCATCTTT. Translating it yields CACDTVLPGADKLIF.

This clone was seen a handful of times. The chain links TRDV2 to TRDJ1, with TRDD3 matching 7 bases. Per the germline V gene, CDR1 is GEAIGNYY and CDR2 is EKD. The CDR3 runs 18 residues. V lost 1 base to trimming and J lost 0 bases; unmatched junction nucleotides: 13. CDR3 protein: CACDTLGVKAPYTDKLIF. In DNA form, the CDR3 reads TGTGCCTGTGACACGCTGGGGGTCAAGGCCCCGTACACCGATAAACTCATCTTT.

This clone was picked up a small number of times. Only one base separates this from a far larger clonotype, so it likely reflects a read error. Other DNA sequences in the same sample also yield this CDR3. The V and J genes are TRDV2 and TRDJ3, with TRDD3 matching over 9 bases. After removal of 1 base from V and 1 base from J, the junction contained 1 base not matched to a gene. The CDR3 is 17 residues long. Germline V gene lookup returns CDR1 GEAIGNYY and CDR2 EKD. The CDR3 nucleotides read TGTGCCTGTGACACGACTGGGGGATCCTGGGACACCCGACAGATGTTTTTC. Protein: CACDTTGGSWDTRQMFF.

In its sample, this clone was seen a few times. The chain uses TRDV2 and TRDJ1; weak D call: TRDD3 (5 bases). This CDR3 has 21 residues. Germline CDR1 is GEAIGNYY and CDR2 is EKD. Trimming cost V 0 bases and J 0 bases, with 28 bases left between them. The CDR3 loop reads CACDTAVMGRLPHNYTDKLIF. The CDR3 DNA follows: TGTGCCTGTGACACCGCGGTAATGGGGAGACTACCTCACAATTACACCGATAAACTCATCTTT.

This clone has just a few counts. The chain links TRDV2 to TRDJ1; 7 nucleotides match TRDD3. V shed 1 base and J 1 base; nucleotides not matched to a gene: 11. The CDR3 extends over 17 amino acids. Germline V gene data show CDR1 as GEAIGNYY and CDR2 as EKD. CDR3 sequence reads: CACDTIVGILSTDKLIF. The CDR3 nucleotides are TGTGCCTGTGACACGATCGTGGGGATATTGAGCACCGATAAACTCATCTTT.

This chain links TRDV2 with TRDJ1; D is perhaps TRDD3 (6 bases). The length of the CDR3 is 19 residues. CDR1 is GEAIGNYY and CDR2 is EKD in the germline V gene. The ends were cut back, 3 bases at V and 2 bases at J, with 27 bases in the middle. The CDR3 here is CACDGMGSGDQRRTDKLIF. The DNA of the CDR3 is TGTGCCTGTGACGGGATGGGGTCTGGGGACCAGCGGAGGACCGATAAACTCATCTTT.

This clone is medium-sized (0.01 to 0.1%). The V call is TRDV2, the J call TRDJ1; the D is unclear. The ends were cut back, 3 bases at V and 0 bases at J, with 13 bases in the middle. The germline gives CDR1 GEAIGNYY, CDR2 EKD. The CDR3 is 15 residues long. CDR3 amino acids: CACDPLSPYTDKLIF. The CDR3 DNA follows: TGTGCCTGTGACCCCCTTTCCCCGTACACCGATAAACTCATCTTT.

Of note for this clone: Other DNA sequences in this specimen translate into the identical CDR3. The CDR3 DNA is TGTGCCTGTGACACCCTAGCGGTGGGGGACCTCAACAAACTCATCTTT. It translates to CACDTLAVGDLNKLIF. The V and J genes are TRDV2 and TRDJ1; TRDD3 matches 7 bases. Germline CDR1 is GEAIGNYY and CDR2 is EKD. The CDR3 is 16 residues long. J gave up 8 bases and V 0 bases, and 14 bases lay outside the gene matches.

The J gene is TRDJ1, the V gene TRDV1, with 11 positions matching TRDD3. Germline assignment: CDR1 TSWWSYY and CDR2 QGS. The CDR3 spans 25 residues. The V gene end was trimmed by 3 bases and the J gene end by 0 bases; junction bases not matched to a gene: 30. This CDR3 reads CALGEHAQRVGDTQGHSRYTDKLIF. CDR3 bases: TGTGCTCTTGGGGAGCACGCTCAGAGGGTGGGGGATACGCAAGGGCATTCTCGGTACACCGATAAACTCATCTTT.

In its sample, this clone was seen once. The chain is built from TRDV2 and TRDJ1; 9 bases are a match to TRDD3. V gave up 2 bases and J gave up 1 base; unmatched junction bases: 7. The CDR3 consists of 16 residues. CDR1 GEAIGNYY and CDR2 EKD come from the germline V gene. CDR3 sequence reads: CACDILGEDATDKLIF. The CDR3 DNA follows: TGTGCCTGTGACATACTGGGGGAAGACGCCACCGATAAACTCATCTTT.

V is TRDV2 and J is TRDJ1, with 11 bases lining up with TRDD3. J was trimmed by 4 bases and V by 0 bases; bases with no gene match: 15. Germline values: CDR1 GEAIGNYY, CDR2 EKD. The CDR3 length is 19 residues. The CDR3 is CACDTVAYALGDTDDKLIF. Here the CDR3 DNA reads TGTGCCTGTGACACCGTAGCCTACGCTCTGGGGGATACAGACGATAAACTCATCTTT.

This clone has a handful of counts. A much larger clone is a single base away; this may be a read error. The CDR3 coding sequence is TGTGCCTGTGACCTACTGGGGACTGGCAGAAAAAGGAACACCGATAAACTCATCTTT. It yields the protein CACDLLGTGRKRNTDKLIF. V usage is TRDV2 and J usage is TRDJ1; 7 nucleotides agree with TRDD3. In germline, CDR1 is GEAIGNYY, CDR2 EKD. The CDR3 has 19 amino acids. With V trimmed by 3 bases and J by 0 bases, 18 bases remained unmatched.

CDR3 sequence (DNA): TGTGCCTGTGACACCGTGGGGGTTAAGTACACCGATAAACTCATCTTT. Amino acids: CACDTVGVKYTDKLIF. The rearrangement joins TRDV2 to TRDJ1; D might be TRDD3 (6 bases). The length of the CDR3 is 16 residues. V shed 0 bases and J shed 0 bases, with 13 bases lying between them. From germline, CDR1 is GEAIGNYY and CDR2 EKD.

In the case of this clone: Other DNA sequences in the same sample also yield this CDR3. This rearrangement joins TRAV29/DV5 to TRDJ1; D is perhaps TRDD2 (5 bases). V was trimmed by 0 bases and J by 0 bases, leaving 21 bases between them. Per the germline V gene, CDR1 is NSMFDY and CDR2 is ISSIKDK. The CDR3 loop spans 18 amino acids. CDR3 DNA: TGTGCAGCAAGCGCGGGAGGGTCGGCCTACGCCTACACCGATAAACTCATCTTT. It encodes CAASAGGSAYAYTDKLIF. Variable domain in full (rest from reference TRAV29/DV5 and TRDJ1): DQQVKQNSPSLSVQEGRISILNCDYTNSMFDYFLWYKKYPAEGPTFLISISSIKDKNEDGRFTVFLNKSAKHLSLHIVPSQPGDSAVYFCAASAGGSAYAYTDKLIFGKGTRVTVEP.

About this clone: This may be a read error, as it is one base from a much larger clone. The CDR3 DNA is TGTGCCTGTGAGCCCGTACTGGGGGATACGCCAACCCGGGACACCCGACAGATGTTTTTC. It is translated as CACEPVLGDTPTRDTRQMFF. The V call is TRDV2, the J call TRDJ3, with 13 bases lining up with TRDD3. Per germline, CDR1 GEAIGNYY and CDR2 EKD. V shed 4 bases, J shed 5 bases, and the junction held 13 bases outside the gene matches. The CDR3 has 20 residues.

This clone has more than one count but fewer than ten. A much larger clone lies a single base off, so this may be a read error. J is TRDJ1 and V is TRDV2; D may be TRDD3 (6 bases). V was pared by 6 bases and J by 1 base, with 17 bases between. The CDR3 is made up of 15 amino acids. Per germline, CDR1 GEAIGNYY and CDR2 EKD. CDR3 in DNA: TGTGCCTGTTACCAAGTTGGGGGGAGCACCGATAAACTCATCTTT. This translates into CACYQVGGSTDKLIF.

This clone was counted only a few times. This chain links TRDV2 with TRDJ3, with D hard to call. The CDR3 extends over 17 amino acids. Germline V lookup: CDR1 GEAIGNYY, CDR2 EKD. The V gene lost 3 bases and the J gene lost 2 bases, with 13 bases spanning the gap. CDR3 loop: CACDLTTPTWDTRQMFF. DNA of the CDR3: TGTGCCTGTGACTTGACTACTCCCACCTGGGACACCCGACAGATGTTTTTC.

The J gene is TRDJ1, the V gene TRDV2; 10 nucleotides agree with TRDD3. Looked up from germline, CDR1 is GEAIGNYY and CDR2 is EKD. The CDR3 loop spans 18 amino acids. V shed 0 bases, J shed 0 bases, and the junction held 9 bases outside the gene matches. The DNA of the CDR3 is TGTGCCTGTGACACCGTTCGGGGGATACGCGTCCACACCGATAAACTCATCTTT. Translated, it gives CACDTVRGIRVHTDKLIF.